This entry features one T cell receptor beta chain sequence. The clone's antigen remains unknown. Per-nucleotide qualities are absent, and no much larger clonotype sits a single base away. In Seattle, one collaborating source enrolled patients while the infection was active and tracked those patients longitudinally over the course of disease. Collaborating institutions collected whole blood in K2EDTA tubes following their own protocols. Collaborator samples were shipped for TCRbeta analysis as frozen whole blood, isolated PBMCs, or DNA extracted from either sample type. TCRbeta CDR3 regions were amplified from genomic DNA using the immunoSEQ Assay, a bias-controlled multiplex PCR. On the study's bioinformatics: The number of nucleated cells in each sample was estimated from the amplification of reference gene primers within the assay. To quantify the absolute abundance of each unique TCRbeta CDR3 rearrangement, sequence reads were collapsed and filtered. Productive Simpson clonality was computed per sample as the square root of Simpson's diversity index over productive rearrangements. The table comes from immuneACCESS by way of TCRdb, which keeps in-frame sequences with V and J called. Part of the clones is missing from these tables; in studies checked, under half for an unresolved V gene and the rest for unknown reasons. V and J calls and clone size are given by that table; D and trimming were obtained from the DNA. Recorded for this sample are about 260,000 clones; 80% to 90% of them occurred a single time. Roughly 10% of the sample is taken by the ten largest.

The data were obtained in a study of blood T cell repertoires in COVID-19 (dated by TCRdb to 2019 to 2021). Broadly, across the study: Samples from collaborators originated in the United States, Italy and Spain and spanned both the acute and convalescent phases of COVID-19. The material from the prospective study consisted of cDNA or gDNA derived from T cells, B-cell-depleted T cells, or PBMCs. Subjects who had been exposed to COVID-19, were actively infected with it, or had recovered from it provided the deeply sampled blood TCRbeta repertoires that made up the dataset. The repertoires were made available in a free public database intended to serve as a resource for research on the immune response to SARS-CoV-2. Samples were obtained from the ongoing ImmuneRACE study (first 160 participants) and from 1,254 subjects provided by 6 global collaborators. A de-identified subject ID, COVID-19 status, age in years and sex were almost always included in the sample metadata. HLA class I and class II types, where available, came from metadata supplied by the sample provider rather than from assay-based typing. Points the paper makes about the study in general: How much clinical and demographic metadata was included differed by source and by participant, and the metadata was provided uncurated.

Trimming costs V 4 bases and J 10 bases, and their ends lie 12 bases apart. Looking up the germline V gene (reference sequence) yields CDR1 LGHDT and CDR2 YNNKEL. The CDR3 numbers 12 residues from cysteine through phenylalanine. Only the CDR3 part of the read is kept: 36 bases, read in frame from the first base. Source material: peripheral blood. The V gene is TRBV3-1 (or the pseudogene TRBV3-2) and the J gene is TRBJ2-3; TRBD1 might be the D gene, on 5 matching bases. The clonotype comes from a woman in her 70s with COVID-19, enrolled during active disease. The CDR3 in this case is CASSRQGRAQYF. At the DNA level, the sequence is TGTGCCAGCAGCCGGCAGGGAAGGGCGCAGTATTTT.